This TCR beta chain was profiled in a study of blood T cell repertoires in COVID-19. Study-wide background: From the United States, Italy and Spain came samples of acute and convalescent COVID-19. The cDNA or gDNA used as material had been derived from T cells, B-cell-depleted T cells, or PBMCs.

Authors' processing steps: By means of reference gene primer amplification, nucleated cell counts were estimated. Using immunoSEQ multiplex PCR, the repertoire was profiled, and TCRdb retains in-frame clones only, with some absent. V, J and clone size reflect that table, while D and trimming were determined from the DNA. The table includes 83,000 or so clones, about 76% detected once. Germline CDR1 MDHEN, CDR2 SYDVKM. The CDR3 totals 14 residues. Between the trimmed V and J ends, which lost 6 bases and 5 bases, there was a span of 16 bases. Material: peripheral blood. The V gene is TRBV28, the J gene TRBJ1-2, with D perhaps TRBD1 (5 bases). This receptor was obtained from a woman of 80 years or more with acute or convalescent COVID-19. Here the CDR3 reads CASSTTGTEYGYTF. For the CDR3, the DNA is TGTGCCAGCAGCACAACCGGGACTGAATATGGCTACACCTTC.